What follows are 8 T cell receptor beta chains derived from one specimen sequenced in a study of T cells in women clearing cervical HPV infection. Using immunoSEQ multiplex PCR, the repertoire was profiled, and TCRdb retains in-frame clones only, with some absent. The sample has 40,000 or so clones. Input material: blood buffy coat. The source of these receptors is a woman between 18 and 70 years old with a cervical HPV16 infection that either progressed to CIN3+ or cleared (not recorded which).

As to this clone: The read ends 3 residues before the CDR3 terminus; that terminus is restored from the germline J gene. The chain is built from TRBV20-1 and TRBJ1-1; D uncertain. V was cut by 5 bases and J by 6 bases, with 16 bases left in between. This CDR3 spans 13 amino acids. Germline V gene lookup returns CDR1 DFQATT and CDR2 SNEGSKA (reference sequence). The CDR3 is CSAWTAPNPEAFF. Partial CDR3 DNA: TGCAGTGCTTGGACTGCGCCTAATCCTGAA.

The CDR3 bases that were read are TGTGCCATCAGCACCGGGACAGGGATCGCTGAA. This codes for CAISTGTGIAE. The CDR3 in full is CAISTGTGIAEAFF. This chain links TRBV10-3 with TRBJ1-1; TRBD1 aligns across 9 bases. The sequenced fragment ends 3 residues before the CDR3 boundary, so the rest is inferred from the germline J gene. J gave up 6 bases and V 6 bases, and 8 bases lay outside the gene matches. Germline V gives CDR1 ENHRY, CDR2 SYGVKD. The CDR3 totals 14 residues.

CDR3 DNA, as far as it was read: TGTGCCAGCACGTTACAGGCTATCGATTATGGC. Amino acids: CASTLQAIDYG. The full-length CDR3 reads as CASTLQAIDYGYTF. V and J are TRBV6-2 or TRBV6-3 and TRBJ1-2; TRBD1 is a possible D gene (5 bases). The read finishes 3 residues shy of the CDR3 end, and the germline J gene is used to complete it. CDR3 length equals 14 residues. V lost 7 bases and J lost 5, with 17 bases in between. Germline CDR1 is MNHEY and CDR2 is SVGEGT.

About this clone: The CDR3 goes on 3 residues after the read ends, and that part is filled in from the germline J gene. V usage is TRBV7-2 and J usage is TRBJ2-5; no clear D gene. The germline V and J ends were trimmed by 5 bases and 2 bases, with 12 bases remaining between them. Germline CDR1 SGHTA, CDR2 FQGNSA. This CDR3 spans 14 amino acids. CDR3 DNA (partial): TGTGCCAGCAGCCAACCCAGGAAGCAAGAGACC. Translating gives CASSQPRKQET. The complete CDR3 reads CASSQPRKQETQYF. Combining the CDR3 with reference TRBV7-2 and TRBJ2-5 gives the whole variable domain GAGVSQSPSNKVTEKGKDVELRCDPISGHTALYWYRQSLGQGLEFLIYFQGNSAPDKSGLPSDRFSAERTGGSVSTLTIQRTQQEDSAVYLCASSQPRKQETQYFGPGTRLLVL.

The covered CDR3 bases are TGTGCCACCAGCAGAGAGGACAATTTGTTGGTTGGC. It is translated as CATSREDNLLVG. The complete CDR3 reads CATSREDNLLVGYTF. The chain combines TRBV15 with TRBJ1-2; TRBD1 is a possible D gene (5 bases). The sequence runs out 3 residues before the end of the CDR3; the remainder is reconstructed from the germline J gene. There are 15 residues in the CDR3. V was cut by 0 bases and J by 7 bases, with 15 bases left in between. CDR1 LNHNV and CDR2 YYDKDF come from the germline V gene (reference sequence). Using reference TRBV15 and TRBJ1-2 for the parts outside the CDR3, the full variable domain is DAMVIQNPRYQVTQFGKPVTLSCSQTLNHNVMYWYQQKSSQAPKLLFHYYDKDFNNEADTPDNFQSRRPNTSFCFLDIRSPGLGDTAMYLCATSREDNLLVGYTFGSGTRLTVV.

Points on this clone: The CDR3 goes on 3 residues after the read ends, and that part is filled in from the germline J gene. The gene calls are TRBV13 and TRBJ2-1; 11 nucleotides align to TRBD2. J lost 4 bases, V lost 9 bases, and 8 bases had no gene match. The CDR3 totals 15 residues. In germline, CDR1 is PRHDT, CDR2 FYEKMQ (reference sequence). This CDR3 reads CASRSGLAAYNEQFF. Incomplete CDR3 DNA: TGTGCCAGTAGATCGGGACTAGCGGCTTACAATGAG.

As regards this clone: The CDR3 extends 3 residues past the end of the read, so its final part is completed from the germline J gene. The rearrangement links TRBV28 to TRBJ2-7; D is ambiguous. Germline CDR1 and CDR2: MDHEN and SYDVKM. V was trimmed by 8 bases and J by 3 bases, leaving 11 bases between them. The CDR3 covers 12 residues. The chain's CDR3 is CASGGQYYEQYF. CDR3 DNA (partial): TGTGCCAGCGGTGGTCAGTACTACGAG.

Regarding this clone: The read ends 3 residues early relative to the CDR3; the germline J gene fills the gap. The chain recombines TRBV7-8 with TRBJ1-1; D is undetermined. Per the germline V gene, CDR1 is SGHVS and CDR2 is FQNEAQ. V lost 1 base and J lost 7, with 22 bases in between. The CDR3 sequence is 17 residues long. This CDR3 is CASSLVYLASTTNEAFF. The CDR3 DNA, read in part, is TGTGCCAGCAGCTTAGTCTACCTGGCCAGTACTACCAATGAA.